This TCR beta chain was sequenced in a study of cytomegalovirus exposure and HLA in healthy donors. CDR1 and CDR2 from the germline V gene are MNHNY and SVGAGI (reference sequence). This CDR3 has 16 residues. V trimming: 6 bases; J trimming: 3 bases; junction bases outside the gene matches: 10. Primers for the PCR totalled 60 Vbeta and 13 Jbeta. Sequencing used immunoSEQ multiplex PCR; TCRdb keeps in-frame clones, though not all of them. The sample holds fewer than 70,000 clones. The chain links TRBV6-6 to TRBJ1-2, with 10 nucleotides matching TRBD1. The receptor's source is a young woman in good health and CMV-seronegative. The sample consisted of PBMCs. In DNA form, the CDR3 reads TGTGCCAGCAGCACGACCGGGACAGGGGCGCACTATGGCTACACCTTC. Amino acids: CASSTTGTGAHYGYTF.